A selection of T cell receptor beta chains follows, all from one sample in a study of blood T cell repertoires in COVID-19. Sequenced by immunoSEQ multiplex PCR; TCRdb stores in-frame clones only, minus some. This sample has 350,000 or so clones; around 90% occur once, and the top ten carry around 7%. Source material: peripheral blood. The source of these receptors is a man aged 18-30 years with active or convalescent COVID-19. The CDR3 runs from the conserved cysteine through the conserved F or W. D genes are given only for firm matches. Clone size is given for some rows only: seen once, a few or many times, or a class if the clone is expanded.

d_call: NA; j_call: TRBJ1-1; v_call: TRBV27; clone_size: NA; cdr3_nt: TGTGCCAGCAGTACAAACATGAACACTGAAGCTTTCTTT; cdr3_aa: CASSTNMNTEAFF
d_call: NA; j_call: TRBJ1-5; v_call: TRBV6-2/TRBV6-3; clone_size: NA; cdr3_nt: TGTGCCAGCAGTTACTCGACGACAGCCGATCAGCCCCAGCATTTT; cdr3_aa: CASSYSTTADQPQHF
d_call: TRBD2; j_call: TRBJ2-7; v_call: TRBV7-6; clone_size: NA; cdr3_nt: TGTGCCAGCAGCTTAGATGCGGGGGCCTACGAGCAGTACTTC; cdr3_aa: CASSLDAGAYEQYF
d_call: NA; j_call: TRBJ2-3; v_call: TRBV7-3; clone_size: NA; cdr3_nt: TGTGCCAGCAGCTTCGGTCTAACCACAGATACGCAGTATTTT; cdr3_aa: CASSFGLTTDTQYF
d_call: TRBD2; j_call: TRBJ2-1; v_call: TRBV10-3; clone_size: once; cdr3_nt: TGTGCCATCTCTAGCGGGGGGACCTACAATGAGCAGTTCTTC; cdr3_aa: CAISSGGTYNEQFF
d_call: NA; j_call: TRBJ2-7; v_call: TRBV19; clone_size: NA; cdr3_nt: TGTGCCAGTAGTCCCAGGGCTCCAGCCTACGAGCAGTACTTC; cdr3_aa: CASSPRAPAYEQYF
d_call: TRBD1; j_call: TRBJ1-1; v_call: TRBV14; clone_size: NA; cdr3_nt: TGTGCCAGCAGCCGGTACAGGGGGCAAGGAACTGAAGCTTTCTTT; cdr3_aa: CASSRYRGQGTEAFF
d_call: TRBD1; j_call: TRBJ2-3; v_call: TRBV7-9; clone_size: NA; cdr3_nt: TGTGCCAGCAGCCTCGGACAGGGTGTCAGCAATACGCAGTATTTT; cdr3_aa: CASSLGQGVSNTQYF
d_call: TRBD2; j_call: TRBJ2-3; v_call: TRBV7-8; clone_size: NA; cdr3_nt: TGTGCCAGCAGCTCTAGAGTCTTAGCGGGAACCACAGATACGCAGTATTTT; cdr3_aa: CASSSRVLAGTTDTQYF
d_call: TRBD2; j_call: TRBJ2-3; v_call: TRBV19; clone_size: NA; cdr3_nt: TGTGCCACCGGACTAGCAGCAGATACGCAGTATTTT; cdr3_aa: CATGLAADTQYF
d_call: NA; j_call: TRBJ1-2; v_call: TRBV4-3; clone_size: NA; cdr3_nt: TGCGCCAGCAGCCAAGCGTTCGAGACTAGGGGCTATGGCTACACCTTC; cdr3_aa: CASSQAFETRGYGYTF
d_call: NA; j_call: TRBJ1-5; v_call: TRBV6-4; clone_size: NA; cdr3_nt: TGTGCCAGCAGTGACTCGAAGGCAGGCTTGAATCAGCCCCAGCATTTT; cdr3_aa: CASSDSKAGLNQPQHF
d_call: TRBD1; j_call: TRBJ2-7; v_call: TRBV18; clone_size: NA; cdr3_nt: TGTGCCAGCTCACCTGGGGACAGGGGTTCCTACGAGCAGTACTTC; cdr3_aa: CASSPGDRGSYEQYF
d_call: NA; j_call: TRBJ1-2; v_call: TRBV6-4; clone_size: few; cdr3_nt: TGTGCCAGCAGTCTCGAACTAGGGAATGGCTACACCTTC; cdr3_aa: CASSLELGNGYTF
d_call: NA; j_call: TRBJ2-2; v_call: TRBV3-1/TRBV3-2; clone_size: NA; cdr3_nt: TGTGCCAGCAGCCAAGAAAACGGAACGGGTACGAACACTGGGGAGCTGTTTTTT; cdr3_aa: CASSQENGTGTNTGELFF
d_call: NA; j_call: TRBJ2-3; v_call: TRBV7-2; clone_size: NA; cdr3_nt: TGTGCCAGCAGCTTATCGCGGGGATCGCGGTATTTT; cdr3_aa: CASSLSRGSRYF
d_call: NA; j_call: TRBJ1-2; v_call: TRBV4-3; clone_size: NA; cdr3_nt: TGCGCCAGCAGCCAAGATAAGCAGGGGATCTATGGCTACACCTTC; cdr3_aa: CASSQDKQGIYGYTF
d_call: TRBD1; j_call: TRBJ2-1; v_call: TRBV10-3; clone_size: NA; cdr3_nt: TGTGCCATCAGTGAGTACGGGCCCGGGACAGGGGTCGTGAGTGAGCAGTTCTTC; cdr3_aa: CAISEYGPGTGVVSEQFF
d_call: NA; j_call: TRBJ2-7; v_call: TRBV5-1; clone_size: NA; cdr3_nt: TGCGCCAGCAGCTGGGGGGACTCTAACTACGAGCAGTACTTC; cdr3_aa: CASSWGDSNYEQYF
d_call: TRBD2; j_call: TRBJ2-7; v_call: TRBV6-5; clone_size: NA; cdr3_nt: TGTGCCAGCAGCCTGAGGCGGACTAGCGGGTACGAGCAGTACTTC; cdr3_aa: CASSLRRTSGYEQYF
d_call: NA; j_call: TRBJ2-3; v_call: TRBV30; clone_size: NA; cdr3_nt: TGTGCCTGGACCCCAACACATGAGGGAGATACGCAGTATTTT; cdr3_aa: CAWTPTHEGDTQYF
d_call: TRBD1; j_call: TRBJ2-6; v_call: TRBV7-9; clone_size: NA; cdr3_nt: TGTGCCAGCAGCTCCGGGACAGGGCCCTCTGGGGCCAACGTCCTGACTTTC; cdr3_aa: CASSSGTGPSGANVLTF
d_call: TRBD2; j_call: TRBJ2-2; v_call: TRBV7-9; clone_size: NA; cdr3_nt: TGTGCCAGCAGCTTACAGGGACTAGGCTCCACCGGGGAGCTGTTTTTT; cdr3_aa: CASSLQGLGSTGELFF
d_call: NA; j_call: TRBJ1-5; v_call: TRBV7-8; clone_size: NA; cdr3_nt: TGTGCCAGCAGCTTAGAGGGAGGGCGGGGTAATCAGCCCCAGCATTTT; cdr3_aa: CASSLEGGRGNQPQHF
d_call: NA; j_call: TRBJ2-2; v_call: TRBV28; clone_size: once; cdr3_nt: TGTGCCAGCAGTCTACAGTTTACCGGGGAGCTGTTTTTT; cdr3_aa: CASSLQFTGELFF
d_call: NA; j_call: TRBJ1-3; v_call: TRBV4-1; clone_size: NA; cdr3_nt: TGCGCCAGCAGCCACCCGACAGGAGACTCTGGAAACACCATATATTTT; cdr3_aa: CASSHPTGDSGNTIYF
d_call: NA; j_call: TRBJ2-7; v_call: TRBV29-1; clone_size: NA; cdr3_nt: TGCAGCGTTGAAAAACAGGGCTACGAGCAGTACTTC; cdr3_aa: CSVEKQGYEQYF
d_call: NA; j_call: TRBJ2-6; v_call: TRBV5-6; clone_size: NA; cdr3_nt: TGTGCCAGCAGCTTCGCCGGGTTAAGTTTGGCCAACGTGCTGACTTTC; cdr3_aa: CASSFAGLSLANVLTF
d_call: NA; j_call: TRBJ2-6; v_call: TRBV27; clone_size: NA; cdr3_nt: TGTGCCAGCAGTTTCAAAAACTCTGGGGCCAACGTGCTGACTTTC; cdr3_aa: CASSFKNSGANVLTF
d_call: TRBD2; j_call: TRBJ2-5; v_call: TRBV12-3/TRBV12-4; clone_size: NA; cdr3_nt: TGTGCCAGCAGCTTACTAGCGGTAGGGGACCAGTACTTC; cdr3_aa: CASSLLAVGDQYF
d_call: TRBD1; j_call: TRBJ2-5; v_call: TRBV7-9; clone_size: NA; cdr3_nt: TGTGCCAGCAGCTTCGGGACAGCGTTCCAAGAGACCCAGTACTTC; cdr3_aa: CASSFGTAFQETQYF
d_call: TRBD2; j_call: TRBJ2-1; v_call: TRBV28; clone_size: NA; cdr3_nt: TGTGCCAGCAGCTCAAGACTAGCGGGGTGGAATGAGCAGTTCTTC; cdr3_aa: CASSSRLAGWNEQFF
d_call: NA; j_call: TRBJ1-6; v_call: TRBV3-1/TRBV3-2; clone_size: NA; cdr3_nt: TGTGCCAGCAGCGGAGGGACGGAGAAATTTTATTCACCCCTCCACTTT; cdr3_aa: CASSGGTEKFYSPLHF
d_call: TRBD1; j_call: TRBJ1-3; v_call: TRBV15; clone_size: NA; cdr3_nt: TGTGCCACCAGCACACGACAGGGGTATGGAAACACCATATATTTT; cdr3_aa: CATSTRQGYGNTIYF
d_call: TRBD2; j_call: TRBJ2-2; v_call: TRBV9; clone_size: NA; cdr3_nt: TGTGCCAGCACCGGGACTAGCGGAAACGCGAACACCGGGGAGCTGTTTTTT; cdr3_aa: CASTGTSGNANTGELFF
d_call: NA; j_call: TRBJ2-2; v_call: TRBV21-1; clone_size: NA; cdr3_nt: TGTGCCAGCAGCTTAAAACCCGGGTCCCCTCTTGTGAGGGGGGAGCTGTTTTTT; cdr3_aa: CASSLKPGSPLVRGELFF
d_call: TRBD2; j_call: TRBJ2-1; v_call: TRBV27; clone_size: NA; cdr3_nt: TGTGCCAGCAGGTGGAACGGGAGGGTCGTGGGGGCGCAGTTCTTC; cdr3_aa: CASRWNGRVVGAQFF
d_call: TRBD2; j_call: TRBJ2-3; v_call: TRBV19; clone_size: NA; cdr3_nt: TGTGCCAGTTCTAGCGGGGGGACCACAGATACGCAGTATTTT; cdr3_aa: CASSSGGTTDTQYF
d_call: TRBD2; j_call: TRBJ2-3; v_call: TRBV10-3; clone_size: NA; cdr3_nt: TGTGCCATCAGTCTAGCGGGAGTTCCAGATACGCAGTATTTT; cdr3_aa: CAISLAGVPDTQYF
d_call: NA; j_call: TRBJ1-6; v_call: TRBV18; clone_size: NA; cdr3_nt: TGTGCCAGCTCAACAGGGTTCGACAATTCACCCCTCCACTTT; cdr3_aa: CASSTGFDNSPLHF
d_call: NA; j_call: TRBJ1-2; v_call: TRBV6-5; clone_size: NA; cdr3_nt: TGTGCCAGCAGACGAAAAGCGACGGTCGCGGGGGGCTACACCTTC; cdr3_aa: CASRRKATVAGGYTF
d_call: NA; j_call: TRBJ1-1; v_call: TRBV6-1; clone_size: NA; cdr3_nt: TGTGCCAGCAGTGACCCAGGGGATAGGGCCACTGAAGCTTTCTTT; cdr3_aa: CASSDPGDRATEAFF
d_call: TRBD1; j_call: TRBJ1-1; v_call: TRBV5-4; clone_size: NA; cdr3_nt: TGTGCCAGCAGCTTGGCGAGGGCAGGGGGCAACACTGAAGCTTTCTTT; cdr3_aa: CASSLARAGGNTEAFF
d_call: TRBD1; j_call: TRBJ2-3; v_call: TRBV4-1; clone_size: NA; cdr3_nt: TGCGCCAGCAGCCACCCCACAGGGGGGACAGATACGCAGTATTTT; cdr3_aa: CASSHPTGGTDTQYF
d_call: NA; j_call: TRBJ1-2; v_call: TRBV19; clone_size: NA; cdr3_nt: TGTGCCAGTAGTATAGACAGGGCTAACTATGGCTACACCTTC; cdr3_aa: CASSIDRANYGYTF
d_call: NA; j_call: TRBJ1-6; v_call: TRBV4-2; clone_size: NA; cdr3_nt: TGTGCCAGCAGCCCCCGGGAGGTAGGGAATTCACCCCTCCACTTT; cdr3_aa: CASSPREVGNSPLHF
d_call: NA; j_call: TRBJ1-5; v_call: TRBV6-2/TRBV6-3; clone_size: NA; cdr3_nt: TGTGCCAGCAGTACAGGCCCAAGGGGCAATCAGCCCCAGCATTTT; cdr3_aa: CASSTGPRGNQPQHF
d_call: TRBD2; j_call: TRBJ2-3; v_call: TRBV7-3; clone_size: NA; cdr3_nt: TGTGCCAGCAGCACGTTGGGACTAGCGGGGGTCACAGATACGCAGTATTTT; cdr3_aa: CASSTLGLAGVTDTQYF
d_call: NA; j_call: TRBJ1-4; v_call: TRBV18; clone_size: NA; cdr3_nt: TGTGCCAGCTCACGATCTCAGAACAATGAAAAACTGTTTTTT; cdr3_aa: CASSRSQNNEKLFF
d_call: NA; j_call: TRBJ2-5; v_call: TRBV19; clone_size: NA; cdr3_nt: TGTGCCAGTAGTATACCAGGGCGCGGTGAGACCCAGTACTTC; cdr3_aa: CASSIPGRGETQYF
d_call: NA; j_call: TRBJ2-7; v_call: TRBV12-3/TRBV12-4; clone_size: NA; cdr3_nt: TGTGCCAGCAGTTTCGCACAACACGAGCAGTACTTC; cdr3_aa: CASSFAQHEQYF
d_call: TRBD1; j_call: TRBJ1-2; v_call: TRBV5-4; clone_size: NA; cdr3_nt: TGTGCCAGCAGCTTGGAGGGGACAGGGGTATATGGCTACACCTTC; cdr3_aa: CASSLEGTGVYGYTF
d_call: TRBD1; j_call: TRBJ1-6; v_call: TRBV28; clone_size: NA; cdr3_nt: TGTGCCAGCAGCACACAGGGGCAGGGTAATTCACCCCTCCACTTT; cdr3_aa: CASSTQGQGNSPLHF
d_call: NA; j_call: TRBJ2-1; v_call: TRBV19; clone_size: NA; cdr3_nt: TGTGCCAGTAGTATGGGGGGGCGGAGCTCCTACAATGAGCAGTTCTTC; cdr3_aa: CASSMGGRSSYNEQFF
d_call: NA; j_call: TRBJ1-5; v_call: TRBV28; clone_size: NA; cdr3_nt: TGTGCCAGCAGTTTAAAGGCTAACCTCGGGCAGCCCCAGCATTTT; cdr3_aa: CASSLKANLGQPQHF